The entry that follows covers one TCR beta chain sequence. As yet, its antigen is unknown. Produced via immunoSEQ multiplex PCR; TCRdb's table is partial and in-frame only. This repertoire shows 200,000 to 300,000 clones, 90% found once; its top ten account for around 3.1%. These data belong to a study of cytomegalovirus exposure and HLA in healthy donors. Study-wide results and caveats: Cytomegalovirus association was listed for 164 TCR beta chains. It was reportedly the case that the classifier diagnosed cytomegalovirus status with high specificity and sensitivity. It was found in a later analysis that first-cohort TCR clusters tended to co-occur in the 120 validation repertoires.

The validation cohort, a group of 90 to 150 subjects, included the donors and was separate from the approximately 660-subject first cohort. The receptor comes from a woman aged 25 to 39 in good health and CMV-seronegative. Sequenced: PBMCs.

CDR3 coding DNA: TGTGCCAGCAGTCCCGGGACTAGCGGGAAAAATGAGCAGTTCTTC. It translates to CASSPGTSGKNEQFF. The rearrangement uses TRBV6-5 and TRBJ2-1; TRBD2 matches 13 bases. V dropped 5 bases and J dropped 7; count of bases not matched to a gene: 5. From germline, CDR1 is MNHEY and CDR2 SVGAGI. This CDR3 spans 15 amino acids.